A single sample is the source of the 23 T cell receptor beta chains below, sequenced in a study of blood T cell repertoires in COVID-19. The protocol was immunoSEQ multiplex PCR, while the TCRdb copy is restricted to in-frame clones and leaves out a portion. The sample has about 150,000 clones, less than 90% seen once. Material for sequencing was peripheral blood. The source of these receptors is a human donor in a cohort sampled during active COVID-19.

This clone was seen at least ten times. The chain has TRBV6-2 or TRBV6-3 and TRBJ1-6, with TRBD1 as a possible D gene (5 bases). Between the trimmed V and J ends, which lost 2 bases and 7 bases, there was a span of 9 bases. The CDR3 runs 14 residues. Per germline, CDR1 MNHEY and CDR2 SVGEGT. CDR3 sequence (DNA): TGTGCCAGCAGTTACCGGGGGGAAAATTCACCCCTCCACTTT. It is translated as CASSYRGENSPLHF.

With regard to this clone: The junction departs from germline at one end; a sequencing error may be responsible. The chain recombines TRBV7-7 with TRBJ2-7, with D perhaps matching TRBD1 (6 bases). Germline V gives CDR1 SSHAT, CDR2 FNYEAQ (reference sequence). This CDR3 spans 13 amino acids. The CDR3 protein is CASSPGQSYEQYF. CDR3 nucleotides: TGTGCTAGCAGCCCAGGACAGAGCTACGAGCAGTACTTC.

The chain links TRBV11-2 to TRBJ2-1; no definite D call. This CDR3 region has 13 residues. V lost 3 bases and J lost 5, with 8 bases in between. In germline, CDR1 is SGHAT, CDR2 FQNNGV. CDR3 sequence (DNA): TGTGCCAGCAGCTTCTCGCCGGACAATGAGCAGTTCTTC. Encoded protein: CASSFSPDNEQFF.

The chain employs TRBV7-2 and TRBJ2-2; 7 bases are a match to TRBD1. Germline CDR1 and CDR2: SGHTA and FQGNSA. J lost 4 bases, V lost 5 bases, and 10 bases had no gene match. The CDR3 extends over 16 amino acids. CDR3 DNA: TGTGCCAGCAGCCCGCACCGGGACAGAGCCACCGGGGAGCTGTTTTTT. This codes for CASSPHRDRATGELFF.

The chain combines TRBV11-2 with TRBJ1-6; TRBD1 agrees at 7 bases. V lost 3 bases to trimming and J lost 7 bases; unmatched junction nucleotides: 6. Per germline, CDR1 SGHAT and CDR2 FQNNGV. This CDR3 region has 15 residues. The CDR3 DNA reads as TGTGCCAGCAGCTTCGTGGGACAGTCCAATTCACCCCTCCACTTT. Translated, it gives CASSFVGQSNSPLHF. The entire variable domain, with the rest obtained from reference TRBV11-2 and TRBJ1-6, is as follows: EAGVAQSPRYKIIEKRQSVAFWCNPISGHATLYWYQQILGQGPKLLIQFQNNGVVDDSQLPKDRFSAERLKGVDSTLKIQPAKLEDSAVYLCASSFVGQSNSPLHFGNGTRLTVT.

The V call is TRBV7-2, the J call TRBJ1-5; D is ambiguous. V shed 1 base and J shed 9 bases, with 19 bases lying between them. Germline assignment: CDR1 SGHTA and CDR2 FQGNSA. The CDR3 consists of 16 residues. The CDR3 bases are TGTGCCAGCAGCTTAGGCCGCAGGATCCCCCCTCTGCCCCAGCATTTT. Translating it yields CASSLGRRIPPLPQHF.

This clone has a handful of counts. The chain is built from TRBV4-2 and TRBJ1-5; possible D gene TRBD1, 5 bases. Germline lookup yields CDR1 LGHNA and CDR2 YNFKEQ. V lost 4 bases and J 1 base, leaving 11 bases between the germline ends. This CDR3 has 15 amino acids. DNA for the CDR3: TGTGCCAGCAGCCGGGCAGGGCAAAGCAATCAGCCCCAGCATTTT. Amino acid sequence: CASSRAGQSNQPQHF.

The chain carries TRBV5-4 and TRBJ2-2, with TRBD1 identical over 8 bases. After removal of 2 bases from V and 1 base from J, the junction contained 4 bases not matched to a gene. Germline values: CDR1 SGHNT, CDR2 YYREEE (reference sequence). CDR3 length: 16 residues. The CDR3 DNA follows: TGTGCCAGCAGCTTTGGACAGGGCTGGAACACCGGGGAGCTGTTTTTT. Translating it yields CASSFGQGWNTGELFF.

The V gene is TRBV7-8, the J gene TRBJ2-7; 10 nucleotides match TRBD1. The V segment lost 4 bases and the J segment 2 bases; nucleotides outside the gene matches: 8. The CDR3 runs to 16 residues. From germline, CDR1 is SGHVS and CDR2 FQNEAQ. In DNA form, the CDR3 reads TGTGCCAGCAGCTCGTCCGGGACAGGGGCCGCCTACGAGCAGTACTTC. Protein product: CASSSSGTGAAYEQYF.

The V call is TRBV5-8, the J call TRBJ2-2, with D unclear. The CDR3 has 16 residues. CDR1 SGHTS and CDR2 YDEGEE come from the germline V gene. The V and J ends lost 0 bases and 6 bases respectively, with 15 bases between them. CDR3 coding DNA: TGTGCCAGCAGCTTGGCCAGCTCTAGTTGGGCCGGGGAGCTGTTTTTT. Encoded protein: CASSLASSSWAGELFF.

The sample holds one count of this clone. This chain uses TRBV7-2 with TRBJ2-1; D ambiguous. The germline CDR1 and CDR2 sequences are SGHTA and FQGNSA. Trimming removed 1 base from V and 9 bases from J, with 10 bases in between. The CDR3 loop spans 13 amino acids. The DNA for the CDR3 is TGTGCCAGCAGCTTAGTGCTGGTCGGTGAGCAGTTCTTC. Translation gives CASSLVLVGEQFF.

The chain employs TRBV7-2 and TRBJ1-6, with 7 bases aligning to TRBD1. CDR1 SGHTA and CDR2 FQGNSA come from the germline V gene. With 1 base clipped from V and 0 bases from J, the junction kept 3 bases outside the gene matches. CDR3 length equals 17 residues. The CDR3 protein is CASSLGWTGSYNSPLHF. The CDR3 DNA follows: TGTGCCAGCAGCTTAGGGTGGACAGGCTCCTATAATTCACCCCTCCACTTT.

This sequence joins TRBV28 and TRBJ1-2; TRBD1 might be the D (6 bases). Trimming removed 7 bases from V and 4 bases from J, with 16 bases in between. The CDR3 is 14 residues long. The germline V gene has CDR1 MDHEN and CDR2 SYDVKM. The CDR3 spells CASTKTGTLYGYTF. The CDR3 region has the DNA TGTGCCAGCACCAAGACAGGAACTCTCTATGGCTACACCTTC.

The rearrangement uses TRBV23-1 and TRBJ1-5, with 11 positions matching TRBD1. TRBV23-1 is flagged as an ORF with uncertain function. Germline trimming cut 2 bases from V and 6 bases from J; bases unmatched to any gene: 6. The CDR3 is made up of 16 amino acids. The CDR3 nucleotides are TGCGCCAGCAGTCAACCGGGACAGGGGGGATTTCAGCCCCAGCATTTT. As protein: CASSQPGQGGFQPQHF.

This chain connects TRBV10-3 to TRBJ1-6; TRBD1 aligns across 7 bases. Germline assignment: CDR1 ENHRY and CDR2 SYGVKD. This CDR3 region has 15 residues. J gave up 7 bases and V 5 bases, and 8 bases lay outside the gene matches. Here the CDR3 reads CAISTSGDSNSPLHF. For the CDR3, the DNA is TGTGCCATCAGTACCTCAGGGGACAGCAATTCACCCCTCCACTTT.

In its sample, this clone was seen once. The CDR3 here is CASSQLGRATNEKLFF. Here the CDR3 DNA reads TGCGCCAGCAGCCAACTTGGCAGGGCAACTAATGAAAAACTGTTTTTT. This chain joins TRBV4-1 and TRBJ1-4, with TRBD1 as a possible D gene (5 bases). The CDR3 has 16 residues. V was pared by 2 bases and J by 0 bases, with 10 bases between. The germline V gene encodes CDR1 MGHRA and CDR2 YSYEKL.

The chain joins TRBV3-1 (or the pseudogene TRBV3-2) to TRBJ1-3; D not resolved. The germline CDR1 and CDR2 sequences are LGHDT and YNNKEL (reference sequence). Trimming cost V 4 bases and J 1 base, with 11 bases left between them. The CDR3 extends over 15 amino acids. This CDR3 reads CASSRSRDSGNTIYF. CDR3 bases: TGTGCCAGCAGCCGATCCCGGGATTCTGGAAACACCATATATTTT.

The chain joins TRBV18 to TRBJ2-7, with a weak D call TRBD1 (6 bases). The V gene's germline CDR1 is KGHSH and CDR2 LQKENI. The germline V and J ends were trimmed by 4 bases and 3 bases, with 10 bases remaining between them. This CDR3 has 13 amino acids. CDR3 loop: CASSLRTDYEQYF. CDR3 sequence (DNA): TGTGCCAGCTCACTCCGGACAGACTACGAGCAGTACTTC.

The chain has TRBV19 and TRBJ2-2; the match to TRBD2 covers 14 bases. After removal of 9 bases from V and 6 bases from J, the junction contained 3 bases not matched to a gene. The germline gives CDR1 LNHDA, CDR2 SQIVND (reference sequence). This CDR3 has 14 amino acids. The CDR3 DNA sequence: TGTGCCAGCCGGACTAGCGGGGGGTCCGGGGAGCTGTTTTTT. It specifies CASRTSGGSGELFF.

V usage is TRBV6-6 and J usage is TRBJ1-1; possible D gene TRBD1, 5 bases. Trimming shortened V by 6 bases and J by 1 base, and 15 bases separated the two germline ends. This CDR3 is 15 amino acids long. CDR1 and CDR2 (germline): MNHNY, SVGAGI (reference sequence). The CDR3 reads CASRPPGLRNTEAFF. CDR3 nucleotide sequence: TGTGCCAGCAGACCTCCGGGACTTCGGAACACTGAAGCTTTCTTT.

J is TRBJ2-1 and V is TRBV7-9, with 10 bases lining up with TRBD1. Germline CDR1 is SEHNR and CDR2 is FQNEAQ (reference sequence). The CDR3 runs to 15 residues. V shed 5 bases and J 3 bases; nucleotides not matched to a gene: 4. This chain's CDR3 is CASSTGTGDYNEQFF. The CDR3 DNA reads TGTGCCAGCAGCACCGGGACAGGGGACTACAATGAGCAGTTCTTC.

J is TRBJ2-3 and V is TRBV4-3; D is unclear. Germline CDR1 reads LGHNA; CDR2 reads YSLEER. The V end lost 0 bases, the J end lost 4 bases, and 11 bases lay between the germline ends. This CDR3 region has 15 residues. CDR3: CASSQDKARPDTQYF. The CDR3 DNA reads TGCGCCAGCAGCCAAGATAAGGCGAGGCCAGATACGCAGTATTTT.

This clone came up a few times. The chain links TRBV18 to TRBJ1-4; D perhaps matches TRBD1 (6 bases). There are 16 residues in the CDR3. V gave up 4 bases and J gave up 0 bases, with 12 bases separating them. Germline loops: CDR1 KGHSH, CDR2 LQKENI. The CDR3 DNA reads as TGTGCCAGCTCACTAAGGACAGTCGCAACTAATGAAAAACTGTTTTTT. This gives the protein CASSLRTVATNEKLFF.